What follows are 14 T cell receptor beta chains derived from one specimen sequenced in a study of T cell repertoires in cytomegalovirus infection. Via MiXCR, TCRdb re-called the reads, giving one row per CDR3 protein. The table lists more than 200,000 distinct CDR3 sequences, around 8.7% of them singletons. The source material was PBMCs. The receptors here all came from a human donor in good health (CMV status not recorded). Some clones in this sample may be carry-over from other donors' samples.

Notes on this clonotype: A much larger clone differs by one base, so this may be a read error. The rearrangement uses TRBV6-1 and TRBJ2-7; no reliable D call. Germline CDR1 is MNHNS and CDR2 is SASEGT. This CDR3 is 12 amino acids long. The germline V and J ends were trimmed by 6 bases and 9 bases, with 15 bases remaining between them. CDR3 coding DNA: TGTGCCAGCAGCGAATCGCGATGGGGGCAGTACTTC. Protein sequence: CASSESRWGQYF.

The sample holds a few counts of this clonotype. The chain recombines TRBV20-1 with TRBJ2-1; 11 nucleotides line up with TRBD2. V shed 0 bases and J 5 bases; nucleotides not matched to a gene: 18. In germline, CDR1 is DFQATT, CDR2 SNEGSKA (reference sequence). The CDR3 has 20 amino acids. The CDR3 here is CSARDLIGLAGGSTNNEQFF. CDR3 coding DNA: TGCAGTGCTAGAGATCTTATCGGCCTAGCGGGGGGCTCGACAAACAATGAGCAGTTCTTC.

This clonotype has a count of ten or more. The chain couples TRBV7-2 to TRBJ1-2; a possible D gene is TRBD1 (6 bases). V lost 6 bases and J 8 bases, leaving 19 bases between the germline ends. From germline, CDR1 is SGHTA and CDR2 FQGNSA. The CDR3 covers 14 residues. The CDR3 spells CASRLSPGAGGYTF. In DNA, the CDR3 is TGTGCCAGCAGACTATCGCCAGGGGCAGGCGGCTACACCTTC.

This clonotype was counted once. V usage is TRBV28 and J usage is TRBJ2-7, with 10 positions matching TRBD1. V shed 4 bases, J shed 3 bases, and the junction held 9 bases outside the gene matches. Per germline, CDR1 MDHEN and CDR2 SYDVKM. This CDR3 contains 16 residues. CDR3 residues: CASSSLGTGVSYEQYF. CDR3 in DNA: TGTGCCAGCAGTTCCCTCGGGACAGGGGTCAGCTACGAGCAGTACTTC.

This clonotype was counted between two and nine times. The V call is TRBV6-1, the J call TRBJ1-2; perhaps TRBD1 as D (6 bases). Germline V CDR1 and CDR2: MNHNS, SASEGT. The CDR3 contains 13 residues. Trimming left V 9 bases short and J 0 bases short, with 11 bases between. For the CDR3, the DNA is TGTGCCAGTAGGAGGGGGACTAACTATGGCTACACCTTC. Amino acid sequence: CASRRGTNYGYTF.

This clonotype was detected only a few times. This rearrangement joins TRBV28 to TRBJ1-1; no clear D gene. The length of the CDR3 is 12 residues. Germline V gene data show CDR1 as MDHEN and CDR2 as SYDVKM. V dropped 5 bases and J dropped 6 bases, with 10 bases sitting between them. The CDR3 loop is CASSRMRSEAFF. CDR3 bases: TGTGCCAGCAGTCGGATGAGATCTGAAGCTTTCTTT.

This clonotype occurred many times. The rearrangement joins TRBV5-5 to TRBJ2-7; D remains unclear. Trimming pared 0 bases from V and 2 bases from J, leaving 12 bases between. The CDR3 runs to 15 residues. Germline V gene lookup returns CDR1 SGHKS and CDR2 YYEKEE (reference sequence). In DNA, the CDR3 is TGTGCCAGCAGCTTGGGTGTCAGTGGGGCCTACGAGCAGTACTTC. Translated: CASSLGVSGAYEQYF.

This clonotype was found a few times. This sequence joins TRBV6-2 or TRBV6-3 and TRBJ2-7; D gene ambiguous. Trimming removed 5 bases at V and 6 bases at J, with 11 bases between. Germline V CDR1 and CDR2: MNHEY, SVGEGT. The CDR3 totals 12 residues. The chain's CDR3 is CASSGPRGEQYF. CDR3 in DNA: TGTGCCAGCAGTGGCCCACGAGGCGAGCAGTACTTC.

This clonotype was observed at least ten times. The rearrangement joins TRBV7-2 to TRBJ1-1, with a weak D call TRBD1 (6 bases). Trimming pared 4 bases from V and 8 bases from J, leaving 8 bases between. The length of the CDR3 is 11 residues. Germline loops: CDR1 SGHTA, CDR2 FQGNSA. CDR3: CASSSTGEAFF. DNA for the CDR3: TGTGCCAGCAGCTCTACAGGGGAAGCTTTCTTT.

The rearrangement joins TRBV12-3 or TRBV12-4 to TRBJ1-5; maybe TRBD1 (5 bases). Trimming left V 2 bases short and J 0 bases short, with 8 bases between. CDR3 size: 15 residues. The CDR3 DNA is TGTGCCAGCAGTTTACAAGGGGTTAGCAATCAGCCCCAGCATTTT. As protein: CASSLQGVSNQPQHF.

The chain couples TRBV7-2 to TRBJ1-1; D remains ambiguous. The CDR3 length is 16 residues. Germline V gene data show CDR1 as SGHTA and CDR2 as FQGNSA. Trimming took 5 bases from V and 4 from J, leaving 20 bases between them. This CDR3 is CASSPNGRLRSTEAFF. CDR3 coding DNA: TGTGCCAGCAGCCCCAACGGTCGGCTAAGAAGCACTGAAGCTTTCTTT.

The gene calls are TRBV27 and TRBJ1-1, with D unresolved. The CDR3 is made up of 11 amino acids. The V end lost 6 bases, the J end lost 6 bases, and 8 bases lay between the germline ends. Looked up from germline, CDR1 is MNHEY and CDR2 is SMNVEV (reference sequence). The CDR3 coding sequence is TGTGCCAGCAGCGACATGGCTGAAGCTTTCTTT. It is translated as CASSDMAEAFF.

This clonotype was detected many times. The chain couples TRBV7-2 to TRBJ1-5; D is unclear. Trimming removed 5 bases from V and 5 bases from J, with 16 bases in between. This CDR3 has 15 amino acids. The germline V gene has CDR1 SGHTA and CDR2 FQGNSA. The CDR3 region has the DNA TGTGCCAGCAGCGCTGGGAACAGTAGGTATCAGCCCCAGCATTTT. Encoded protein: CASSAGNSRYQPQHF.

Only a few counts were recorded for this clonotype. The chain links TRBV19 to TRBJ1-5; D may be TRBD1 (5 bases). The CDR3 extends over 15 amino acids. CDR1 is LNHDA and CDR2 is SQIVND in the germline V gene (reference sequence). Trimming cost V 6 bases and J 0 bases, with 12 bases left between them. In nucleotides, the CDR3 is TGTGCCAGTAGATATGACAGAAATAGCAATCAGCCCCAGCATTTT. This codes for CASRYDRNSNQPQHF.